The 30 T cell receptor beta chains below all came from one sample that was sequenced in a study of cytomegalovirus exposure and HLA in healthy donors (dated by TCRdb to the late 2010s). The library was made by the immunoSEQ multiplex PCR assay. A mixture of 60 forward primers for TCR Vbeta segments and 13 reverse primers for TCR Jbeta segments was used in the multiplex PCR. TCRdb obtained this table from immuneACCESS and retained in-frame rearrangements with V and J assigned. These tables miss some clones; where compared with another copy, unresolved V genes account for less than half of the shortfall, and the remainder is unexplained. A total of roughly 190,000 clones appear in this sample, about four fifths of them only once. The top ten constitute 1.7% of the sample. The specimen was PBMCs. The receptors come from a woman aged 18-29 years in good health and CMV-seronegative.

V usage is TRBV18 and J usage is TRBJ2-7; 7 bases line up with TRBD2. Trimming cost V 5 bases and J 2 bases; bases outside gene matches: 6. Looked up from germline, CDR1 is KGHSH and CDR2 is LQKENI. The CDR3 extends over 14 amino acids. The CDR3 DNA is TGTGCCAGCTCATCGGAGCGGGACGCCTACGAGCAGTACTTC. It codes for CASSSERDAYEQYF.

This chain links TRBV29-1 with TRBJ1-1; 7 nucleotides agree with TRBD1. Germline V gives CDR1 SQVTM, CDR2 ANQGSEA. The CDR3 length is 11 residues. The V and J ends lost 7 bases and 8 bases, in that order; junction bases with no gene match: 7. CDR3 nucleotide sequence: TGCAGCGCCGGACGGACAGGAGAAGCTTTCTTT. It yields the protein CSAGRTGEAFF.

CDR3 loop: CASSETSGAYNEQFF. The CDR3 DNA reads as TGTGCCAGCAGCGAGACTAGCGGGGCCTACAATGAGCAGTTCTTC. The chain is built from TRBV11-2 and TRBJ2-1, with TRBD2 matching over 11 bases. CDR3 length equals 15 residues. CDR1 is SGHAT, CDR2 FQNNGV, per germline. The V segment lost 5 bases and the J segment 2 bases; nucleotides outside the gene matches: 2.

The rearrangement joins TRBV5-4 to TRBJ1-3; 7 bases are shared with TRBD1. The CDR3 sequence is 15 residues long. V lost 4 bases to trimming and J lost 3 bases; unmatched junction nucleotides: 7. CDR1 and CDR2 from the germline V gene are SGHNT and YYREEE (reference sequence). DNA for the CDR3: TGTGCCAGCAGCCCGGAGACAGGGATTGGAAACACCATATATTTT. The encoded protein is CASSPETGIGNTIYF. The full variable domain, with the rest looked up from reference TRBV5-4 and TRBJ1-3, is ETGVTQSPTHLIKTRGQQVTLRCSSQSGHNTVSWYQQALGQGPQFIFQYYREEENGRGNFPPRFSGLQFPNYSSELNVNALELDDSALYLCASSPETGIGNTIYFGEGSWLTVV.

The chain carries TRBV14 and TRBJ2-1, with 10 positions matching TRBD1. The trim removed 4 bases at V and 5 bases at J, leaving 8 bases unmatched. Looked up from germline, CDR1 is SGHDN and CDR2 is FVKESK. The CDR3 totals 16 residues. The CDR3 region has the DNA TGTGCCAGCAGCCGCCGACAGGGGGCGACACACAATGAGCAGTTCTTC. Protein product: CASSRRQGATHNEQFF.

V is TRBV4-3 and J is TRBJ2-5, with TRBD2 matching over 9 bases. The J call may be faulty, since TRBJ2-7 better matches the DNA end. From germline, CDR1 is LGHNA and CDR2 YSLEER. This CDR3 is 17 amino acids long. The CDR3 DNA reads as TGCGCCAGCAGCCCCAGGGGCGGGAGGGACCTTTTATACGAGCAGTACTTC. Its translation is CASSPRGGRDLLYEQYF.

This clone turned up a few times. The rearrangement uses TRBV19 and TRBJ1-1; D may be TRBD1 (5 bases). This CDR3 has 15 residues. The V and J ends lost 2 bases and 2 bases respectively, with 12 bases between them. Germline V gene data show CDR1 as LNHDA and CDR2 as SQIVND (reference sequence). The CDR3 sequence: CASSISMGGNTEAFF. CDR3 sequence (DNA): TGTGCCAGTAGTATATCGATGGGGGGAAACACTGAAGCTTTCTTT.

In DNA form, the CDR3 reads TGTGCCAGCAGCCCATGGACTAGCGGGAGCACCTACGAGCAGTACTTC. Translated, it gives CASSPWTSGSTYEQYF. The chain carries TRBV9 and TRBJ2-5; TRBD2 matches 13 bases. The assigned J gene may be wrong: the sequence end matches TRBJ2-7 better. The CDR3 is made up of 16 amino acids. Germline V CDR1 and CDR2: SGDLS, YYNGEE.

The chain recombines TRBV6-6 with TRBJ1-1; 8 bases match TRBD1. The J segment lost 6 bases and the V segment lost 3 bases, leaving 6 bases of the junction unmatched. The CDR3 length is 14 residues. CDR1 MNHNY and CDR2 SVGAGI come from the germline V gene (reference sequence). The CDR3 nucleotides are TGTGCCAGCAGTTATGTGACAGGGGAGGCTGAAGCTTTCTTT. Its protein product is CASSYVTGEAEAFF.

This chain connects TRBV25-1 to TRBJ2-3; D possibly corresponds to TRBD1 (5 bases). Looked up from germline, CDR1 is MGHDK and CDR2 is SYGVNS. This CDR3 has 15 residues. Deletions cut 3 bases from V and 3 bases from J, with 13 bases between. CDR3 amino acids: CASSEVVRATDTQYF. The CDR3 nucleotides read TGTGCCAGCAGTGAGGTGGTCAGGGCGACAGATACGCAGTATTTT.

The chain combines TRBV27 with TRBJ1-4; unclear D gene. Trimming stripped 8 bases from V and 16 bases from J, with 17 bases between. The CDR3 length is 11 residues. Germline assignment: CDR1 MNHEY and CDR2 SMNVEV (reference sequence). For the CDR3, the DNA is TGTGCCAGCCTCACCAACGAAGGGAGGTTTTTT. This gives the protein CASLTNEGRFF.

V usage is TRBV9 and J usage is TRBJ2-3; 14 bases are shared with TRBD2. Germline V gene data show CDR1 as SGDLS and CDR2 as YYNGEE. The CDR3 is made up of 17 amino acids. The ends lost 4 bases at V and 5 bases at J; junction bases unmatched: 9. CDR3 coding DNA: TGTGCCAGCAGCAGACAGACTAGCGGGAGGGAACAAGATACGCAGTATTTT. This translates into CASSRQTSGREQDTQYF.

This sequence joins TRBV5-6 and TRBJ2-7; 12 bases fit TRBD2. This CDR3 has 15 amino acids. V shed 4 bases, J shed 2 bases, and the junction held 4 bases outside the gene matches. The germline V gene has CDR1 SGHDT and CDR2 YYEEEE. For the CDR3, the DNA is TGTGCCAGCAGCCCACTAGCGGGAGGCCCCTACGAGCAGTACGTC. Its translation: CASSPLAGGPYEQYV.

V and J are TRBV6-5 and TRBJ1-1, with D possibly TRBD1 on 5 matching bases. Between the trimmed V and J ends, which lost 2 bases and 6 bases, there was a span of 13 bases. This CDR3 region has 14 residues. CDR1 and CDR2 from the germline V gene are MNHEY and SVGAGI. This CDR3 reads CASSYGGVLSEAFF. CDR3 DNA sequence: TGTGCCAGCAGTTACGGGGGGGTTTTATCTGAAGCTTTCTTT.

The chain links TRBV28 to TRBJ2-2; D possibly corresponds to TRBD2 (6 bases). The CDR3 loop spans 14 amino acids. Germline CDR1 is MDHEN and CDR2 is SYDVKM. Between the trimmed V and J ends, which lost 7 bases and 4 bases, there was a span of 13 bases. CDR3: CASTWQGGTGELFF. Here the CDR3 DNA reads TGTGCCAGCACCTGGCAGGGAGGCACCGGGGAGCTGTTTTTT.

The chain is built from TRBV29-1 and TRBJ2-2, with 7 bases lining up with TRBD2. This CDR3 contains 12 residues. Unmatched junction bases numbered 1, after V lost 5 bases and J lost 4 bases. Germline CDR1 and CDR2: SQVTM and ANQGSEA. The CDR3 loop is CSVPSGTGELFF. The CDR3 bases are TGCAGCGTTCCTAGCGGCACCGGGGAGCTGTTTTTT.

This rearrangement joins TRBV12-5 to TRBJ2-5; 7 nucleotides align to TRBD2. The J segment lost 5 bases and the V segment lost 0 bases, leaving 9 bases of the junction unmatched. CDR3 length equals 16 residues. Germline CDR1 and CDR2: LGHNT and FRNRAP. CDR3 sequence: CASGLVRQAGVETQYF. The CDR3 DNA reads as TGTGCTAGTGGTTTGGTACGCCAGGCGGGAGTCGAGACCCAGTACTTC.

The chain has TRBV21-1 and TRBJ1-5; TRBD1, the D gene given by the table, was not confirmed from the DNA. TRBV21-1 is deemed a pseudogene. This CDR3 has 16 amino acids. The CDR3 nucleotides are TGTGCCAGCAGTAGCAAAGTAGGCAGGGGAAGACAGCCCCAGCATTTT. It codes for CASSSKVGRGRQPQHF.

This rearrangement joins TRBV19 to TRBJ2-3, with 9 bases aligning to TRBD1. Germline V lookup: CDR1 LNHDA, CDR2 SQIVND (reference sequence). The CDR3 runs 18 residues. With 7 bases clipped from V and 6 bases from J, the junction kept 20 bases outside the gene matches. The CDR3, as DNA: TGTGCCAGTACCCGGACAGGGGTTCAGGAAATCCCCGCGGATACGCAGTATTTT. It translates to CASTRTGVQEIPADTQYF.

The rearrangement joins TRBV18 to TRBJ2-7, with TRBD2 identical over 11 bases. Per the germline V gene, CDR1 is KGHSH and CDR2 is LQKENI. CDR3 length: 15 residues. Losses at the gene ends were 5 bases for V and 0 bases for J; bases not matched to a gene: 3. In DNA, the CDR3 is TGTGCCAGCTCATCGGGACTAGCGGCCTCCTACGAGCAGTACTTC. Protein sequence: CASSSGLAASYEQYF.

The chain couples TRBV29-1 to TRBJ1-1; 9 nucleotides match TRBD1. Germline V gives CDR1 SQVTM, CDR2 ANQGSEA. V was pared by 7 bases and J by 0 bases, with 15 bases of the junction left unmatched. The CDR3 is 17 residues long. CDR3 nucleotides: TGCAGCGCGACCGCCGGGACAGGGACCCATATGAACACTGAAGCTTTCTTT. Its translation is CSATAGTGTHMNTEAFF. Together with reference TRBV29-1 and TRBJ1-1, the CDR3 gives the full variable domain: SAVISQKPSRDICQRGTSLTIQCQVDSQVTMMFWYRQQPGQSLTLIATANQGSEATYESGFVIDKFPISRPNLTFSTLTVSNMSPEDSSIYLCSATAGTGTHMNTEAFFGQGTRLTVV.

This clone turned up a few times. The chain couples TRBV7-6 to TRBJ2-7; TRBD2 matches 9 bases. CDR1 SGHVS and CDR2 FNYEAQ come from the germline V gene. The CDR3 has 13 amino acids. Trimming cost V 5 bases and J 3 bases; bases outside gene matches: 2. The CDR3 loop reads CASSNSGSYEQYF. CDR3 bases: TGTGCCAGCAGCAATAGCGGGAGCTACGAGCAGTACTTC.

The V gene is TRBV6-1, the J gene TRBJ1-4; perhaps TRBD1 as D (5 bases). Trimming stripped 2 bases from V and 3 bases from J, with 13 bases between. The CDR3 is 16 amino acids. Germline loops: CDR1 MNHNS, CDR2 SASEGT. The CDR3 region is CASSEPGRGANEKLFF. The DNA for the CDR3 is TGTGCCAGCAGTGAACCGGGGAGGGGAGCTAATGAAAAACTGTTTTTT.

The chain's CDR3 is CASSPPGIGRAKNIQYF. CDR3 DNA sequence: TGTGCCAGCAGCCCGCCCGGGATCGGTAGGGCCAAAAACATTCAGTACTTC. The V and J genes are TRBV7-2 and TRBJ2-4; D possibly corresponds to TRBD2 (5 bases). With 5 bases removed from V and 1 base from J, the gap between germline ends came to 18 bases. The germline V gene has CDR1 SGHTA and CDR2 FQGNSA. The CDR3 loop spans 17 amino acids.

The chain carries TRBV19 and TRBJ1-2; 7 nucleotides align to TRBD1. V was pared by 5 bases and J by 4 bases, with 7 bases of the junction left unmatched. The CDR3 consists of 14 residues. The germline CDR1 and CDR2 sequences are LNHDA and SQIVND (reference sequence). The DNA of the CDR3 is TGTGCCAGTAGTTCAAGGACAGGAGGCTATGGCTACACCTTC. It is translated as CASSSRTGGYGYTF.

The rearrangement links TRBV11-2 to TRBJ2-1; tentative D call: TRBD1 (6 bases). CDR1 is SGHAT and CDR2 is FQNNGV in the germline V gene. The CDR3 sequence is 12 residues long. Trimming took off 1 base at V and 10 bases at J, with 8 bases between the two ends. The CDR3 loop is CASSLVGQEQFF. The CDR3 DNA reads TGTGCCAGCAGCTTAGTCGGACAGGAGCAGTTCTTC.

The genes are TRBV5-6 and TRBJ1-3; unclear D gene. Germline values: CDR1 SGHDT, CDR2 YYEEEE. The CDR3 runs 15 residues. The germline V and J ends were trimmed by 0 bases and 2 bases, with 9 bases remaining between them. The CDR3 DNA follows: TGTGCCAGCAGCTTGGACAGTCTCCCTGGAAACACCATATATTTT. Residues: CASSLDSLPGNTIYF.

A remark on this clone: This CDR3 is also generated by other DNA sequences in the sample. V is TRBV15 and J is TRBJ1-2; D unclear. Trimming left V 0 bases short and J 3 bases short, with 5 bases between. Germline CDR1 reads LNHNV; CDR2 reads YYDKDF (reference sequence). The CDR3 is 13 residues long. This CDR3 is CATSRERYYGYTF. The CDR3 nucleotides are TGTGCCACCAGCAGAGAGCGGTACTATGGCTACACCTTC.

CDR3 coding DNA: TGTGCCAGCAGTAAGACTAGCGATTACAATGAGCAGTTCTTC. Protein sequence: CASSKTSDYNEQFF. V is TRBV6-1 and J is TRBJ2-1; 8 bases are shared with TRBD2. With V trimmed by 5 bases and J by 4 bases, 4 bases remained unmatched. The V gene's germline CDR1 is MNHNS and CDR2 SASEGT. The CDR3 contains 14 residues.

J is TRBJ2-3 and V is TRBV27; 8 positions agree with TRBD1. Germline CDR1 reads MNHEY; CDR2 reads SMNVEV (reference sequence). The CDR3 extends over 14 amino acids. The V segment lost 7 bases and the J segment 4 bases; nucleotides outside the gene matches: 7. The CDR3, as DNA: TGTGCCAGCAAGGGTCAGGGGGCCCCAGATACGCAGTATTTT. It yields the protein CASKGQGAPDTQYF.